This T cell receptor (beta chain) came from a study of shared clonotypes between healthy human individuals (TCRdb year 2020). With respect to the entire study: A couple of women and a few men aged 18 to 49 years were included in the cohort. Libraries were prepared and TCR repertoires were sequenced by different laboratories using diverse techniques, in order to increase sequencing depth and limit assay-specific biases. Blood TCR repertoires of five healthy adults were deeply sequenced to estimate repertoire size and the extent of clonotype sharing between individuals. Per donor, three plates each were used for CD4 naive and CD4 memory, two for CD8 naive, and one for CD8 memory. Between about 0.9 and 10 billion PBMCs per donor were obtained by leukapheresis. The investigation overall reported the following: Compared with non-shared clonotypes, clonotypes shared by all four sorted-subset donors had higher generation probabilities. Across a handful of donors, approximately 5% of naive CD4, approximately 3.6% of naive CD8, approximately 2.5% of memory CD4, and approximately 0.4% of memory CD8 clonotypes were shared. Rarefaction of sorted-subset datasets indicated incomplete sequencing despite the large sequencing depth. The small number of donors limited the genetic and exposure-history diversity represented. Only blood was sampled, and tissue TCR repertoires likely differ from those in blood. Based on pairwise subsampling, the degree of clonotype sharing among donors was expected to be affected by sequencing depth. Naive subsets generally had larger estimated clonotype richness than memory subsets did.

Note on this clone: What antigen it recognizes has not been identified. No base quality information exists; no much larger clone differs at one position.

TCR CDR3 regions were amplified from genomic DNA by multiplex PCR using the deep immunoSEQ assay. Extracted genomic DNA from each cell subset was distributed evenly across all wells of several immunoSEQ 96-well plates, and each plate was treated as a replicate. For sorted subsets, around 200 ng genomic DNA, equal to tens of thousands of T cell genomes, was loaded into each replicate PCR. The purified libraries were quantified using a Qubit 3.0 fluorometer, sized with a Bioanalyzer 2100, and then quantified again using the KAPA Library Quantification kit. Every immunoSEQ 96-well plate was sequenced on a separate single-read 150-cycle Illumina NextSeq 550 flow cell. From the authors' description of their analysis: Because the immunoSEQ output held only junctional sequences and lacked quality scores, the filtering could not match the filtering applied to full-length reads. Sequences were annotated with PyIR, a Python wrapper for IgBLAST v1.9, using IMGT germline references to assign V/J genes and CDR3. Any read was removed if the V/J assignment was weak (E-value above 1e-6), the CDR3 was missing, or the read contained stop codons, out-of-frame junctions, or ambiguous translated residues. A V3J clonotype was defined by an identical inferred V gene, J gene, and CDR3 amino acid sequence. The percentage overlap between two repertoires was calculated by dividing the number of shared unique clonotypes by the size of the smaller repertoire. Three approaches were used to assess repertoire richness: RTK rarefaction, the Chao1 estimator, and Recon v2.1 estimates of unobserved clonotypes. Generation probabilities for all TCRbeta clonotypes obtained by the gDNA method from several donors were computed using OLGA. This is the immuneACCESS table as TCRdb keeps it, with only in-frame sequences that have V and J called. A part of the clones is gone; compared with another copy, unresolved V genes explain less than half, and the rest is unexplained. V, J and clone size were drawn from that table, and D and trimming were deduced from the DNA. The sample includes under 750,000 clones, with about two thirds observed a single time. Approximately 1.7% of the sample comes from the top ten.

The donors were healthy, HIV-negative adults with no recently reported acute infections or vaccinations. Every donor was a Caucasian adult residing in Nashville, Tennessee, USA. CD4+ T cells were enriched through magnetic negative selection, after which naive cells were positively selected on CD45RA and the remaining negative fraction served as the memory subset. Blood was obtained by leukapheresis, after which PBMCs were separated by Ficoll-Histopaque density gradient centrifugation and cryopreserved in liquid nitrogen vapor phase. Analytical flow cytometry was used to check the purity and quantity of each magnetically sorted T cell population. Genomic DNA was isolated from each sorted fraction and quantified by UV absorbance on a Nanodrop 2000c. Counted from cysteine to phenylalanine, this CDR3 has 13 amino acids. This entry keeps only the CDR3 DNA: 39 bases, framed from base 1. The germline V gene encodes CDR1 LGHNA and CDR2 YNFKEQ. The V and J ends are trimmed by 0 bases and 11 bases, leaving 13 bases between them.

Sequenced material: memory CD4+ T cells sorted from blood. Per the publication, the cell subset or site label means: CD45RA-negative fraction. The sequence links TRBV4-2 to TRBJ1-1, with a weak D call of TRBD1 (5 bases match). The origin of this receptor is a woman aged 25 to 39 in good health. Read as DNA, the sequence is TGTGCCAGCAGCCAAGAGGGCAGGGAGGATGCTTTCTTT. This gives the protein CASSQEGREDAFF.